A single sample is the source of the 29 T cell receptor beta chains below, sequenced in a study of neurological immune-mediated disorders (dated by TCRdb to 2018 to 2020). The library was made by 5' RACE. Sequencing instrument: Illumina HiSeq 2500. TCRdb redid the processing of the public reads, applying fastp at Q25 and MiXCR, and retained in-frame beta chains. Here each entry gathers all rows of one CDR3 protein and keeps the most common genes and DNA. In all, the sample holds tens of thousands of distinct CDR3 sequences, and approximately 10% of those were seen once. The ten biggest clones cover 3.5% to 4% of the sample. Sequencing input: CD4+ T cells from blood. All receptors derive from a woman aged 25 to 39 with HTLV-1-associated myelopathy (HAM/TSP).

This clonotype came up many times. The chain is built from TRBV4-2 and TRBJ1-2; D uncertain. Trimming took 6 bases from V and 1 from J, leaving 12 bases between them. The germline gives CDR1 LGHNA, CDR2 YNFKEQ. The CDR3 has 14 residues. The CDR3: CASSLRHSNYGYTF. The CDR3 DNA reads as TGTGCCAGCAGTCTCCGACACAGTAACTATGGCTACACCTTC.

As concerns this clonotype: The junction departs from the called germline gene at one end, perhaps through a read error. The rearrangement links TRBV12-3 or TRBV12-4 to TRBJ2-1; 7 bases map to TRBD1. The CDR3 length is 14 residues. The CDR3 DNA is TGTGTCAGCAGCCTTGGGGACAGATACAATGAGCAGTTCTTC. As protein: CVSSLGDRYNEQFF.

This clonotype was found many times. The CDR3 DNA sequence: TGCGCCAGCAGCGCCGATCAGGGACGAAGTGCAGATACGCAGTATTTT. It specifies CASSADQGRSADTQYF. The chain uses TRBV5-1 and TRBJ2-3; the D gene could be TRBD1 or TRBD2 (5 bases each). The CDR3 sequence is 16 residues long. Germline CDR1 is SGHRS and CDR2 is YFSETQ. V was trimmed by 4 bases and J by 4 bases, leaving 19 bases between them.

This clonotype has at least ten counts. CDR3 bases: TGCGCCAGCAGCGTCGGAATGACAGGCTGGGACACTGAAGCTTTCTTT. Protein product: CASSVGMTGWDTEAFF. The V call is TRBV5-1, the J call TRBJ1-1, with a possible D match to TRBD1 (6 bases). The CDR3 has 16 residues. The V and J ends lost 4 bases and 3 bases respectively, with 19 bases between them. Germline loops: CDR1 SGHRS, CDR2 YFSETQ.

This clonotype showed up many times. V is TRBV5-1 and J is TRBJ2-3; 7 bases match TRBD2. The germline CDR1 and CDR2 sequences are SGHRS and YFSETQ. CDR3 size: 15 residues. V lost 4 bases to trimming and J lost 5 bases; unmatched junction nucleotides: 10. DNA for the CDR3: TGCGCCAGCAGCGCCAGCCGGGGGGTCCTAGATACGCAGTATTTT. It codes for CASSASRGVLDTQYF.

This clonotype appeared many times. The chain is built from TRBV2 and TRBJ1-5; D unclear. The ends were cut back, 4 bases at V and 1 base at J, with 8 bases in the middle. CDR3 length: 14 amino acids. The germline CDR1 and CDR2 sequences are SNHLY and FYNNEI. CDR3 protein: CASSGPKSNQPQHF. DNA for the CDR3: TGTGCCAGCAGTGGACCGAAAAGCAATCAGCCCCAGCATTTT.

In this sample, this clonotype turned up many times. This chain's CDR3 is CASSPTSGADNTQYF. CDR3 nucleotides: TGTGCCAGCTCACCGACTAGCGGGGCCGACAATACGCAGTATTTT. The chain joins TRBV18 to TRBJ2-3; 11 bases map to TRBD2. The germline gives CDR1 KGHSH, CDR2 LQKENI. After removal of 3 bases from V and 7 bases from J, the junction contained 6 bases not matched to a gene. The CDR3 sequence is 15 residues long.

This clonotype was found many times. The CDR3 loop reads CSASRDTLNYGYTF. For the CDR3, the DNA is TGCAGTGCTAGCCGGGACACACTTAACTATGGCTACACCTTC. The gene calls are TRBV20-1 and TRBJ1-2, with D perhaps matching TRBD1 (6 bases). The CDR3 totals 14 residues. Trimming cost V 3 bases and J 1 base, with 12 bases left between them. The V gene's germline CDR1 is DFQATT and CDR2 SNEGSKA (reference sequence).

This clonotype was observed many times. The chain couples TRBV20-1 to TRBJ2-1; D not certain. Germline values: CDR1 DFQATT, CDR2 SNEGSKA (reference sequence). The CDR3 loop spans 11 amino acids. The V and J ends lost 5 bases and 3 bases respectively, with 5 bases between them. The CDR3 sequence is CSAPLYNEQFF. CDR3 sequence (DNA): TGCAGTGCTCCCCTCTACAATGAGCAGTTCTTC.

This clonotype appeared many times. This sequence joins TRBV7-9 and TRBJ2-3; tentatively, D is TRBD1 (5 bases). V was shortened by 9 bases and J by 0 bases, with 19 bases between the two germline ends. CDR1 is SEHNR and CDR2 is FQNEAQ in the germline V gene (reference sequence). The CDR3 has 16 amino acids. The CDR3, as DNA: TGTGCCAGTGGGGCCCAGACGAGAACTAGCACAGATACGCAGTATTTT. Its translation is CASGAQTRTSTDTQYF.

Many counts were recorded for this clonotype. The J gene is TRBJ1-6, the V gene TRBV11-2, with D perhaps TRBD1 (6 bases). Germline assignment: CDR1 SGHAT and CDR2 FQNNGV. The CDR3 spans 18 residues. V lost 2 bases and J lost 3, with 17 bases in between. This CDR3 reads CASSLKTGRTDYNSPLHF. In DNA form, the CDR3 reads TGTGCCAGCAGCTTAAAAACGGGCAGGACAGACTATAATTCACCCCTCCACTTT.

The sample holds many counts of this clonotype. The gene calls are TRBV20-1 and TRBJ1-6; no clear D gene. This CDR3 spans 13 amino acids. Trimming pared 1 base from V and 13 bases from J, leaving 14 bases between. Germline CDR1 is DFQATT and CDR2 is SNEGSKA (reference sequence). The CDR3 here is CSARGSIVSPLHF. The CDR3 DNA sequence: TGCAGTGCTAGAGGGAGTATCGTCTCCCCCCTCCACTTT.

This clonotype was seen repeatedly, ten times or more. The CDR3: CASSLAKVSGNTIYF. The CDR3 DNA reads TGTGCCAGCAGCTTAGCGAAGGTCTCTGGAAACACCATATATTTT. This chain joins TRBV7-9 and TRBJ1-3; the D is unclear. There are 15 residues in the CDR3. V was clipped by 0 bases and J by 0 bases, with 6 bases between them. Germline values: CDR1 SEHNR, CDR2 FQNEAQ (reference sequence).

This clonotype showed up many times. The CDR3 DNA reads as TGTGCCAGCAGCGGAGGGGGGGGGGCTCAGTCACCCCTCCACTTT. It is translated as CASSGGGGAQSPLHF. V and J are TRBV9 and TRBJ1-6; possible D gene TRBD1, 6 bases. Germline V gives CDR1 SGDLS, CDR2 YYNGEE. V lost 3 bases and J lost 10, with 17 bases in between. This CDR3 contains 15 residues.

This clonotype appeared many times. This chain uses TRBV29-1 with TRBJ1-5; D not certain. The V and J ends lost 4 bases and 7 bases respectively, with 17 bases between them. Germline values: CDR1 SQVTM, CDR2 ANQGSEA. The CDR3 extends over 14 amino acids. The CDR3 spells CSVGGTGGGQPQHF. DNA of the CDR3: TGCAGCGTTGGAGGTACGGGTGGTGGACAGCCCCAGCATTTT.

This clonotype has a count of ten or more. The J gene is TRBJ2-2, the V gene TRBV28; D is undetermined. Germline-derived CDR1 and CDR2 are MDHEN and SYDVKM. This CDR3 comprises 12 residues. With 7 bases removed from V and 1 base from J, the gap between germline ends came to 4 bases. The CDR3 DNA sequence: TGTGCCAGCATACAGAACACCGGGGAGCTGTTTTTT. It codes for CASIQNTGELFF.

Points on this clonotype: A much bigger clone sits one base away, suggesting this may be a read error. This chain joins TRBV10-2 and TRBJ1-6, with 8 nucleotides matching TRBD1. The germline V gene has CDR1 WSHSY and CDR2 SAAADI. V was pared by 6 bases and J by 10 bases, with 11 bases of the junction left unmatched. The CDR3 runs 15 residues. The CDR3 bases are TGCGCCAGCAGCCAGTTCGGACAGGGTCCCTCACCCCTCCACTTT. Translation: CASSQFGQGPSPLHF.

In its sample, this clonotype was seen many times. This chain uses TRBV11-2 with TRBJ2-7; a weak D match, TRBD2 (7 bases). Germline assignment: CDR1 SGHAT and CDR2 FQNNGV. Trimming cost V 1 base and J 0 bases, with 19 bases left between them. This CDR3 has 18 amino acids. The CDR3 region is CASSLGARGPKYSYEQYF. The CDR3 region has the DNA TGTGCCAGCAGCTTAGGGGCGCGGGGGCCAAAATACTCCTACGAGCAGTACTTC. The entire variable domain, with the rest obtained from reference TRBV11-2 and TRBJ2-7, is as follows: EAGVAQSPRYKIIEKRQSVAFWCNPISGHATLYWYQQILGQGPKLLIQFQNNGVVDDSQLPKDRFSAERLKGVDSTLKIQPAKLEDSAVYLCASSLGARGPKYSYEQYFGPGTRLTVT.

In its sample, this clonotype was seen many times. The rearrangement links TRBV5-1 to TRBJ1-1; unclear D gene. Germline CDR1 is SGHRS and CDR2 is YFSETQ. V gave up 4 bases and J gave up 1 base, with 14 bases separating them. There are 15 residues in the CDR3. CDR3 sequence reads: CASSKNGDQNTEAFF. The CDR3 nucleotides are TGCGCCAGCAGCAAGAACGGTGACCAGAACACTGAAGCTTTCTTT.

This clonotype occurred many times. This chain connects TRBV5-1 to TRBJ2-3, with D possibly being TRBD2 (6 bases). Trimming left V 4 bases short and J 4 bases short, with 19 bases between. CDR1 is SGHRS and CDR2 is YFSETQ in the germline V gene. The CDR3 length is 16 residues. The CDR3 DNA follows: TGCGCCAGCAGCCCATCGACTAGTTCCGTCCCAGATACGCAGTATTTT. Amino acids: CASSPSTSSVPDTQYF. Using reference TRBV5-1 and TRBJ2-3 for the parts outside the CDR3, the full variable domain is KAGVTQTPRYLIKTRGQQVTLSCSPISGHRSVSWYQQTPGQGLQFLFEYFSETQRNKGNFPGRFSGRQFSNSRSEMNVSTLELGDSALYLCASSPSTSSVPDTQYFGPGTRLTVL.

This clonotype was observed many times. The rearrangement joins TRBV5-1 to TRBJ2-7; either TRBD1 or TRBD2 may supply D (5 bases each). Germline V gives CDR1 SGHRS, CDR2 YFSETQ. This CDR3 spans 14 amino acids. With 4 bases removed from V and 7 bases from J, the gap between germline ends came to 18 bases. The CDR3 nucleotides are TGCGCCAGCAGCCCCAGACCGGGACGACGGGAGCAGTACTTC. It yields the protein CASSPRPGRREQYF.

Ten or more counts support this clonotype. The chain carries TRBV5-1 and TRBJ1-1, with 7 bases that match TRBD1. Germline V gene lookup returns CDR1 SGHRS and CDR2 YFSETQ. The CDR3 is made up of 13 amino acids. V was clipped by 3 bases and J by 10 bases; unmatched bases: 9. The CDR3 region is CASSYSDREGAFF. Here the CDR3 DNA reads TGCGCCAGCAGCTACTCTGACAGGGAGGGAGCTTTCTTT.

The sample holds many counts of this clonotype. V is TRBV29-1 and J is TRBJ2-1; maybe TRBD2 (7 bases). Germline CDR1 and CDR2: SQVTM and ANQGSEA. The CDR3 has 12 amino acids. The ends were cut back, 3 bases at V and 8 bases at J, with 11 bases in the middle. The CDR3 loop is CSVEGGGYEQFF. The CDR3 coding sequence is TGCAGCGTTGAGGGGGGGGGCTATGAGCAGTTCTTC.

This clonotype was seen ten or more times. V is TRBV20-1 and J is TRBJ2-3; D is uncertain. In germline, CDR1 is DFQATT, CDR2 SNEGSKA (reference sequence). The CDR3 covers 12 residues. V was shortened by 5 bases and J by 5 bases, with 11 bases between the two germline ends. CDR3 in amino acids: CSAFTSVDTQYF. The CDR3 nucleotides are TGCAGTGCTTTCACTTCGGTAGATACGCAGTATTTT.

There are many counts of this clonotype. The CDR3: CAGGSDRSGYTF. CDR3 bases: TGTGCCGGGGGCTCTGACCGGAGTGGCTACACCTTC. The chain joins TRBV2 to TRBJ1-2, with D perhaps TRBD1 (6 bases). The germline V gene encodes CDR1 SNHLY and CDR2 FYNNEI. The V gene lost 11 bases and the J gene lost 7 bases, with 17 bases spanning the gap. The CDR3 length is 12 residues.

This clonotype showed up many times. This chain links TRBV7-9 with TRBJ1-1; D ambiguous. The CDR3 covers 14 residues. The V end was cut by 5 bases, the J end by 2 bases, with 12 bases between. The germline gives CDR1 SEHNR, CDR2 FQNEAQ (reference sequence). CDR3 sequence (DNA): TGTGCCAGCAGCGCCCTCGCGGAAAACACTGAAGCTTTCTTT. Its translation is CASSALAENTEAFF.

The chain carries TRBV20-1 and TRBJ1-2; D is unclear. CDR1 and CDR2 (germline): DFQATT, SNEGSKA (reference sequence). The CDR3 extends over 14 amino acids. V was shortened by 5 bases and J by 4 bases, with 17 bases between the two germline ends. The CDR3 nucleotides read TGCAGTGCTGGACCCCCTGTGGCCGTCTATGGCTACACCTTC. This encodes CSAGPPVAVYGYTF.

This clonotype was recorded many times. The chain uses TRBV18 and TRBJ2-2, with D perhaps TRBD1 (5 bases). Germline V gene data show CDR1 as KGHSH and CDR2 as LQKENI. The CDR3 spans 13 residues. Trimming removed 4 bases from V and 7 bases from J, with 10 bases in between. The DNA for the CDR3 is TGTGCCAGCTCACAGGGGCGCGTCGGGGAGCTGTTTTTT. As protein: CASSQGRVGELFF.

As for this clonotype: This may stem from a read error, because a much larger clone lies one nucleotide away. The rearrangement links TRBV7-9 to TRBJ2-1, with TRBD1 identical over 10 bases. After removal of 1 base from V and 6 bases from J, the junction contained 9 bases not matched to a gene. CDR3 size: 17 residues. In germline, CDR1 is SEHNR, CDR2 FQNEAQ (reference sequence). CDR3 nucleotide sequence: TGTGCCAGCAGCTTAGTGATAACCGGACAGGGGGGCAATGAGCAGTTCTTC. Translating it yields CASSLVITGQGGNEQFF.